A single sample gave rise to the 16 T cell receptor beta chains below, sequenced in a study of CD8 T cells in ankylosing spondylitis (dated by TCRdb to about 2017). Libraries were constructed by 5' RACE. Sequencing was carried out with an Illumina HiSeq 2500. In-frame beta chains were kept once TCRdb had trimmed the public reads at Q25 with fastp and called clones with MiXCR. For every CDR3 protein sequence, its rows merge into one entry that carries the most common genes and DNA. This sample comprises 150,000 to 200,000 distinct CDR3 sequences, 13% of them detected only once. The ten largest clones add up to around 10% of the sample. The source material was blood, either unsorted or a sorted T cell fraction (not recorded which). The receptors stem from a female donor with ankylosing spondylitis or in good health (not recorded which).

This clonotype has a count of ten or more. CDR3 region: CSAARGGRTDTQYF. The CDR3 bases are TGCAGCGCCGCCAGAGGGGGGCGCACAGATACGCAGTATTTT. V gene TRBV29-1 combines with J gene TRBJ2-3, with D possibly called TRBD1 or TRBD2 (6 bases each). Germline V gives CDR1 SQVTM, CDR2 ANQGSEA. The CDR3 length is 14 residues. Trimming pared 7 bases from V and 1 base from J, leaving 15 bases between.

This clonotype has a count of ten or more. This chain uses TRBV24-1 with TRBJ2-1; TRBD2 agrees at 10 bases. The junction had 4 bases not matched to a gene; V was cut back by 3 bases and J by 6 bases. CDR3 length equals 15 residues. Germline V CDR1 and CDR2: KGHDR, SFDVKD. The CDR3 DNA follows: TGTGCCACCAGTGATAGCGGGAGGGCCGTCAATGAGCAGTTCTTC. Amino acids: CATSDSGRAVNEQFF.

The chain recombines TRBV5-1 with TRBJ2-3; D possibly matches TRBD1 or TRBD2 (5 bases each). This CDR3 comprises 15 residues. Germline V gene data show CDR1 as SGHRS and CDR2 as YFSETQ. Trimming removed 0 bases from V and 4 bases from J, with 12 bases in between. The CDR3 DNA reads TGCGCCAGCAGCTTGGACTGGGGGAGTTCAGATACGCAGTATTTT. This codes for CASSLDWGSSDTQYF.

This clonotype was observed many times. The chain is built from TRBV5-1 and TRBJ1-5, with unresolved D. Germline V gene data show CDR1 as SGHRS and CDR2 as YFSETQ. V was shortened by 3 bases and J by 5 bases, with 9 bases between the two germline ends. This CDR3 comprises 13 residues. The CDR3 DNA sequence: TGCGCCAGCAGCTCGGAGGGTGATCAGCCCCAGCATTTT. Its protein product is CASSSEGDQPQHF.

CDR3 nucleotides: TGTGCCAGCAGCTTAGTTGAGGGCGCGGAGACCCAGTACTTC. The encoded protein is CASSLVEGAETQYF. This chain joins TRBV7-9 and TRBJ2-5; possible D gene TRBD2, 5 bases. Germline V gives CDR1 SEHNR, CDR2 FQNEAQ (reference sequence). The CDR3 runs to 14 residues. Trimming took 1 base from V and 5 from J, leaving 11 bases between them.

The chain employs TRBV6-2 or TRBV6-3 and TRBJ2-5; 8 bases are a match to TRBD2. This CDR3 is 15 amino acids long. Trimming cost V 7 bases and J 6 bases; bases outside gene matches: 13. The germline V gene has CDR1 MNHEY and CDR2 SVGEGT. The CDR3 sequence is CASILTAGDEKTQYF. In DNA form, the CDR3 reads TGTGCCAGCATCCTAACAGCGGGAGATGAGAAGACCCAGTACTTC.

This clonotype was observed a handful of times. The genes are TRBV6-1 and TRBJ2-2; no firm D call. This CDR3 is 14 amino acids long. V lost 7 bases and J lost 0, with 9 bases in between. Germline CDR1 is MNHNS and CDR2 is SASEGT. Here the CDR3 reads CASTYIANTGELFF. The DNA of the CDR3 is TGTGCCAGCACCTACATAGCGAACACCGGGGAGCTGTTTTTT.

Ten or more counts support this clonotype. This chain joins TRBV24-1 and TRBJ1-2; 7 bases agree with TRBD1. The V gene end was trimmed by 3 bases and the J gene end by 2 bases; junction bases not matched to a gene: 11. The CDR3 runs 17 residues. The germline CDR1 and CDR2 sequences are KGHDR and SFDVKD. The CDR3 DNA reads TGTGCCACCAGTGATGGGAGCCTCACAGGGGCGAACTATGGCTACACCTTC. Protein product: CATSDGSLTGANYGYTF.

In this sample, this clonotype turned up once. This rearrangement joins TRBV24-1 to TRBJ2-1; D perhaps matches TRBD2 (6 bases). The CDR3 contains 12 residues. Germline V gives CDR1 KGHDR, CDR2 SFDVKD. V lost 4 bases to trimming and J lost 11 bases, with 11 bases between them. The CDR3 DNA follows: TGTGCCACCAGTGACCAGACTAGACAGCAGTTCTTC. Its translation is CATSDQTRQQFF.

This rearrangement joins TRBV27 to TRBJ2-7; 9 bases align to TRBD2. CDR3 size: 15 residues. Unmatched junction bases numbered 6, after V lost 6 bases and J lost 0 bases. Germline CDR1 MNHEY, CDR2 SMNVEV (reference sequence). In nucleotides, the CDR3 is TGTGCCAGCAGGCCAGCGGGGGGAAGCTCCTACGAGCAGTACTTC. Its translation is CASRPAGGSSYEQYF.

The sample holds many counts of this clonotype. The V call is TRBV28, the J call TRBJ2-4; D is uncertain. The CDR3 has 12 amino acids. Germline V lookup: CDR1 MDHEN, CDR2 SYDVKM. V dropped 4 bases and J dropped 6 bases, with 7 bases sitting between them. This CDR3 is CASSSASNIQYF. The CDR3 DNA is TGTGCCAGCAGTTCGGCCTCAAACATTCAGTACTTC.

This clonotype was observed many times. J is TRBJ1-1 and V is TRBV30; D not resolved. There are 14 residues in the CDR3. The V and J ends lost 3 bases and 0 bases respectively, with 11 bases between them. Germline V gives CDR1 GTSNPN, CDR2 SVGIG (reference sequence). CDR3 amino acids: CAWRSFDLNTEAFF. The CDR3 coding sequence is TGTGCCTGGAGGTCATTTGACTTGAACACTGAAGCTTTCTTT.

This clonotype has at least ten counts. The genes are TRBV18 and TRBJ2-7; 8 positions match TRBD2. Unmatched junction bases numbered 6, after V lost 0 bases and J lost 2 bases. The CDR3 consists of 16 residues. The germline V gene has CDR1 KGHSH and CDR2 LQKENI. CDR3 in DNA: TGTGCCAGCTCACCACCCTCGGCGGGAGGCACCTACGAGCAGTACTTC. Translating it yields CASSPPSAGGTYEQYF.

Of note for this clonotype: This clone may be a read error of a much larger clone one base away. The gene calls are TRBV24-1 and TRBJ2-4; no firm D call. The CDR3 is made up of 16 amino acids. CDR1 and CDR2 from the germline V gene are KGHDR and SFDVKD. The CDR3 nucleotides are TGTGCCACCAGTGATTCCCTGGACGGACCTAAAAACATTCGGTACTTC. It translates to CATSDSLDGPKNIRYF.

This clonotype was observed a few times. This sequence may be a read error, since a much larger clone differs from it by one base. The chain joins TRBV5-1 to TRBJ1-1, with no clear D. Germline V gives CDR1 SGHRS, CDR2 YFSETQ. The CDR3 is 13 residues long. CDR3 nucleotides: TGCGCCAGCAGCTTGAGCCCGAACCCTGAAGCTTTCTTT. It is translated as CASSLSPNPEAFF.

This clonotype was found many times. The chain has TRBV5-5 and TRBJ2-1; the D gene is possibly TRBD1 (5 bases). CDR3 size: 13 residues. Germline CDR1 SGHKS, CDR2 YYEKEE (reference sequence). V was clipped by 7 bases and J by 4 bases, with 12 bases between them. CDR3 sequence: CASCRDSYNEQFF. DNA for the CDR3: TGTGCCAGCTGCCGAGACAGTTACAATGAGCAGTTCTTC. The full variable domain, with the rest looked up from reference TRBV5-5 and TRBJ2-1, is DAGVTQSPTHLIKTRGQQVTLRCSPISGHKSVSWYQQVLGQGPQFIFQYYEKEERGRGNFPDRFSARQFPNYSSELNVNALLLGDSALYLCASCRDSYNEQFFGPGTRLTVL.